This entry is about one T cell receptor beta chain. Per the authors' pipeline: Cell counts per sample came from amplifying reference gene primers. This table comes from immunoSEQ multiplex PCR, and its TCRdb copy is limited to in-frame clones, with some not included. D and trimming were read from the DNA, whereas the V and J calls and clone size are those reported in that table. Counted here are 100,000 to 130,000 clones, approximately 83% occurring once; the ten biggest clones make up roughly 4.1%. These data come from a study of blood T cell repertoires in COVID-19. Study details: Sites across the United States, Italy and Spain contributed samples from acute and convalescent COVID-19. Nucleic acid was either cDNA or gDNA, and it came from T cells, B-cell-depleted T cells, or PBMCs.

Trimming removed 4 bases from V and 1 base from J, with 11 bases in between. Germline CDR1 SGHAT, CDR2 FQNNGV. This CDR3 spans 15 amino acids. The origin of this receptor is a woman in her 70s with acute or convalescent COVID-19. The chain carries TRBV11-2 and TRBJ1-3; D is ambiguous. Sequencing used peripheral blood. DNA for the CDR3: TGTGCCAGCAGCTCCCTAGTGCCATCTGGAAACACCATATATTTT. It specifies CASSSLVPSGNTIYF.